These T cell receptor beta chains were read from a single sample in a study of blood T cell repertoires in COVID-19. The protocol was immunoSEQ multiplex PCR, while the TCRdb copy is restricted to in-frame clones and leaves out a portion. Of roughly 160,000 clones in the sample, more than 75% are singletons; the top ten hold approximately 5%. The sample taken for sequencing was peripheral blood. The receptors shown here come from a man younger than 35 with COVID-19, enrolled during active disease. Both conserved end residues are part of each CDR3.

V	J	CDR3
TRBV27	TRBJ1-2	CASSLAGRGYTF
TRBV2	TRBJ1-5	CASKGTGIQPQHF
TRBV12-3/TRBV12-4	TRBJ1-2	CASRGQVAYGYTF
TRBV7-2	TRBJ2-1	CASSEGTRSSHEQFF
TRBV7-9	TRBJ2-1	CASSWINGLAGDQFF
TRBV7-9	TRBJ1-1	CASSLEGHLNTEAFF
TRBV28	TRBJ1-2	CASSPGGMRNYGYTF
TRBV7-9	TRBJ2-2	CASSLNRAGSSVAGELFF
TRBV4-3	TRBJ1-5	CASSQDLAGGGQPQHF
TRBV28	TRBJ1-1	CASSPTGSSSNTEAFF
TRBV28	TRBJ2-5	CASSLWAGRKGTQYF
TRBV7-2	TRBJ2-1	CASSLSGPNEQFF
TRBV5-6	TRBJ1-1	CASSWGGGEAFF
TRBV6-5	TRBJ1-5	CASSQGYSNQPQHF
TRBV11-3	TRBJ2-2	CASSSLAGENTGELFF
TRBV12-3/TRBV12-4	TRBJ2-7	CASSFGQIGEQYF
TRBV30	TRBJ2-1	CAWLTGVDLNEQFF
TRBV6-5	TRBJ1-1	CASLEQTGGAGEAFF
TRBV5-6	TRBJ2-7	CASSLQGSEQYF
TRBV5-1	TRBJ2-5	CASSLPSETQYF
TRBV6-6	TRBJ1-3	CASSYSDTAGNTIYF
TRBV14	TRBJ2-7	CASSQGAYYEQYF
TRBV27	TRBJ1-1	CASSLVAGTNREAFF
TRBV19	TRBJ1-4	CASSLPDRGTNEKLFF
TRBV9	TRBJ1-2	CASSVTGGNYGYTF
TRBV5-6	TRBJ2-1	CASSSGGSTMKQFF
TRBV2	TRBJ1-4	CASSPTVTTNEKLFF
TRBV11-2	TRBJ2-2	CASNMGGGELFF
TRBV6-2/TRBV6-3	TRBJ1-2	CASSFDRDYGYTF
TRBV24-1	TRBJ1-5	CATSEAGQGTNQPQHF
TRBV7-2	TRBJ1-1	CASSGRGNTEAFF
TRBV7-9	TRBJ2-7	CASSGDRDEQYF
TRBV13	TRBJ1-3	CASSQGDINSGNTIYF
TRBV5-6	TRBJ2-2	CASSLQGATGELFF
TRBV30	TRBJ1-2	CAWSPPDRTPYGYTF
TRBV28	TRBJ1-4	CASSFTGATNEKLFF
TRBV19	TRBJ1-1	CASSVGAVNTEAFF
TRBV13	TRBJ2-7	CASSLTGGTYEQYF
TRBV30	TRBJ1-4	CAWKRITNEKLLF
TRBV7-8	TRBJ2-1	CASSLSGKSSYNEQFF
TRBV7-9	TRBJ2-5	CASSLADRTQYF
TRBV6-6	TRBJ2-7	CASSDMTSGPYEQYF
TRBV7-9	TRBJ2-1	CASSFGTSGNNEQFF
TRBV28	TRBJ1-2	CASSPLLPGGYTF
TRBV7-2	TRBJ1-1	CASSPYRAWGTEAFF
TRBV18	TRBJ2-1	CASSLSRFDEQFF
TRBV5-1	TRBJ1-2	CASSSDYGYTF
TRBV27	TRBJ2-1	CASSNLGTGARDEQFF
TRBV5-6	TRBJ2-3	CASSPQDMSTDTQYF
TRBV24-1	TRBJ2-1	CATSDFNTEQFF
TRBV28	TRBJ1-1	CASIHRGGTEAFF
TRBV30	TRBJ1-1	CAWSTGITEAFF
TRBV28	TRBJ2-1	CASSLNGGKWYNEQFF
TRBV5-6	TRBJ1-2	CASSWDRGDGYTF
TRBV18	TRBJ1-6	CASSPTGENNSPLHF
TRBV7-3	TRBJ2-1	CASSLFAVSYNEQFF
TRBV6-2/TRBV6-3	TRBJ2-7	CASSYGGRASSEQYF
TRBV4-1	TRBJ2-2	CASSQRGRESTGELFF
TRBV7-6	TRBJ2-7	CASSSYAEDSYEQYF
TRBV11-2	TRBJ2-5	CASSYGQGGETQYF